A single sample gave rise to the 24 T cell receptor beta chains below, sequenced in a study of control samples from healthy donors and cancer patients. Sequenced by immunoSEQ multiplex PCR; TCRdb stores in-frame clones only, minus some. The sample yields 100,000 to 150,000 clones, roughly 87% seen once. The material sequenced was blood. These receptors were obtained from a man in his forties in good health.

The chain uses TRBV11-3 and TRBJ1-2, with D possibly TRBD1 on 5 matching bases. V was trimmed by 5 bases and J by 6 bases, leaving 16 bases between them. The germline V gene encodes CDR1 SGHNT and CDR2 YENEEA. The CDR3 is 14 amino acids. CDR3 DNA: TGTGCCAGCAGCCGTACCCAGGGAGGGGATGGCTACACCTTC. Translating it yields CASSRTQGGDGYTF. Variable domain in full (rest from reference TRBV11-3 and TRBJ1-2): EAGVVQSPRYKIIEKKQPVAFWCNPISGHNTLYWYLQNLGQGPELLIRYENEEAVDDSQLPKDRFSAERLKGVDSTLKIQPAELGDSAVYLCASSRTQGGDGYTFGSGTRLTVV.

The chain links TRBV24-1 to TRBJ1-2; 8 bases are shared with TRBD1. After removal of 7 bases from V and 3 bases from J, the junction contained 6 bases not matched to a gene. The CDR3 contains 14 residues. Germline CDR1 and CDR2: KGHDR and SFDVKD. The CDR3 DNA sequence: TGTGCCACCAGCCTAACGGGACAGGACTATGGCTACACCTTC. It codes for CATSLTGQDYGYTF.

The chain combines TRBV7-2 with TRBJ1-2; 9 bases line up with TRBD1. The CDR3 covers 16 residues. V shed 3 bases, J shed 3 bases, and the junction held 8 bases outside the gene matches. CDR1 and CDR2 from the germline V gene are SGHTA and FQGNSA. CDR3 nucleotide sequence: TGTGCCAGCAGCTTTGGGAAGTGGACAGGGGACTATGGCTACACCTTC. It encodes CASSFGKWTGDYGYTF.

The gene calls are TRBV4-1 and TRBJ1-2, with D possibly being TRBD1 (6 bases). CDR1 MGHRA and CDR2 YSYEKL come from the germline V gene. The CDR3 consists of 14 residues. V dropped 3 bases and J dropped 0 bases, with 8 bases sitting between them. The CDR3: CASSHGGPNYGYTF. CDR3 in DNA: TGCGCCAGCAGCCATGGGGGCCCTAACTATGGCTACACCTTC.

The chain has TRBV24-1 and TRBJ2-7; TRBD1 matches at 11 bases. The CDR3 is 14 residues long. After removal of 2 bases from V and 6 bases from J, the junction contained 2 bases not matched to a gene. CDR1 and CDR2 from the germline V gene are KGHDR and SFDVKD. The CDR3 here is CATSDSGTGGEQYF. Written as DNA, the CDR3 is TGTGCCACCAGTGATTCCGGGACAGGGGGCGAGCAGTACTTC.

The chain joins TRBV24-1 to TRBJ2-1; weak D call: TRBD1 (6 bases). The germline V gene encodes CDR1 KGHDR and CDR2 SFDVKD. V was shortened by 4 bases and J by 0 bases, with 15 bases between the two germline ends. The CDR3 sequence is 17 residues long. CDR3 sequence reads: CATSDSDSFSSYNEQFF. In DNA, the CDR3 is TGTGCCACCAGTGACTCGGACAGTTTTAGCTCCTACAATGAGCAGTTCTTC.

This clone has only one observation. Here the CDR3 reads CASSLEWAGEQYF. The CDR3, as DNA: TGTGCCAGCAGCTTGGAGTGGGCAGGGGAGCAGTACTTC. The chain is built from TRBV5-5 and TRBJ2-7; the D gene is possibly TRBD1 (5 bases). Per the germline V gene, CDR1 is SGHKS and CDR2 is YYEKEE (reference sequence). This CDR3 is 13 amino acids long. V was clipped by 0 bases and J by 7 bases, with 11 bases between them.

Only one count was recorded for this clone. This chain uses TRBV2 with TRBJ1-6; tentative D call: TRBD1 (5 bases). Germline loops: CDR1 SNHLY, CDR2 FYNNEI. V was clipped by 3 bases and J by 6 bases, with 12 bases between them. The CDR3 spans 15 residues. CDR3 in amino acids: CASSDEQGINSPLHF. CDR3 bases: TGTGCCAGCAGTGACGAGCAGGGTATTAATTCACCCCTCCACTTT.

The J gene is TRBJ1-1, the V gene TRBV18; D is perhaps TRBD1 (6 bases). The CDR3 sequence is 12 residues long. V gave up 8 bases and J gave up 7 bases, with 14 bases separating them. Germline CDR1 and CDR2: KGHSH and LQKENI. CDR3 nucleotide sequence: TGTGCCAGCCATCCGGACAGCTTTGAAGCTTTCTTT. It translates to CASHPDSFEAFF.

Ten or more counts support this clone. Other DNA sequences in the sample encode the same CDR3. The chain is built from TRBV7-8 and TRBJ2-7; 8 nucleotides agree with TRBD1. Per germline, CDR1 SGHVS and CDR2 FQNEAQ. The CDR3 covers 15 residues. V shed 1 base, J shed 4 bases, and the junction held 6 bases outside the gene matches. This chain's CDR3 is CASSLGQGPSYEQYF. CDR3 DNA: TGTGCCAGCAGCTTAGGACAGGGGCCCTCATACGAGCAGTACTTC.

This clone was seen a few times. This chain joins TRBV29-1 and TRBJ1-3, with 9 bases that match TRBD1. The CDR3 extends over 14 amino acids. Germline CDR1 and CDR2: SQVTM and ANQGSEA. V lost 5 bases to trimming and J lost 3 bases; unmatched junction nucleotides: 5. CDR3 DNA: TGCAGCGTTTCCGGGACAGGGTTTGGAAACACCATATATTTT. It is translated as CSVSGTGFGNTIYF.

The chain has TRBV14 and TRBJ1-1; D is perhaps TRBD1 (5 bases). V lost 3 bases and J lost 4, with 9 bases in between. Germline V CDR1 and CDR2: SGHDN, FVKESK. The CDR3 contains 13 residues. As DNA, the CDR3 is TGTGCCAGCAGCCAGCAGGGAGTCACTGAAGCTTTCTTT. It encodes CASSQQGVTEAFF.

This rearrangement joins TRBV6-5 to TRBJ1-1, with D unclear. Germline V gene lookup returns CDR1 MNHEY and CDR2 SVGAGI. The CDR3 totals 15 residues. V lost 6 bases, J lost 5 bases, and 19 bases lay in between. The DNA of the CDR3 is TGTGCCAGCAGCCTACGTGGGGTCCCGGGGACTGAAGCTTTCTTT. Its protein is CASSLRGVPGTEAFF.

The rearrangement uses TRBV10-1 and TRBJ2-7, with 8 nucleotides matching TRBD2. The CDR3 loop spans 17 amino acids. Germline CDR1 reads WNHNN; CDR2 reads SYGVQD (reference sequence). V lost 4 bases to trimming and J lost 3 bases; unmatched junction nucleotides: 14. CDR3: CASSGDSSGTRYYEQYF. The CDR3 nucleotides are TGCGCCAGCAGTGGGGATAGTAGCGGGACCCGTTACTACGAGCAGTACTTC.

The chain recombines TRBV29-1 with TRBJ1-2; 8 bases fit TRBD1. This CDR3 is 11 amino acids long. Unmatched junction bases numbered 8, after V lost 7 bases and J lost 10 bases. The germline CDR1 and CDR2 sequences are SQVTM and ANQGSEA. The CDR3: CSAGTGYAYTF. The CDR3 DNA reads TGCAGCGCTGGGACAGGTTACGCCTACACCTTC.

The chain carries TRBV5-1 and TRBJ2-5; 9 nucleotides agree with TRBD1. This CDR3 is 19 amino acids long. The V and J ends lost 2 bases and 5 bases, in that order; junction bases with no gene match: 19. Germline V gives CDR1 SGHRS, CDR2 YFSETQ. CDR3 sequence (DNA): TGCGCCAGCAGCTTAAGAACCTTTCACAGGGGGCAGGTCGTGGAGACCCAGTACTTC. It yields the protein CASSLRTFHRGQVVETQYF.

The rearrangement uses TRBV24-1 and TRBJ1-1, with 7 bases aligning to TRBD1. The CDR3 extends over 16 amino acids. Germline loops: CDR1 KGHDR, CDR2 SFDVKD. With V trimmed by 0 bases and J by 0 bases, 3 bases remained unmatched. The DNA for the CDR3 is TGTGCCACCAGTGATTTGGGGACAGCTCTGAACACTGAAGCTTTCTTT. Translation: CATSDLGTALNTEAFF.

The chain has TRBV5-6 and TRBJ2-3; D remains unclear. The germline V gene encodes CDR1 SGHDT and CDR2 YYEEEE. V lost 0 bases, J lost 0 bases, and 11 bases lay in between. The CDR3 has 16 residues. CDR3 nucleotides: TGTGCCAGCAGCTTGGTGGATAGATCTAGCACAGATACGCAGTATTTT. Its translation: CASSLVDRSSTDTQYF. The full variable domain, with the rest looked up from reference TRBV5-6 and TRBJ2-3, is DAGVTQSPTHLIKTRGQQVTLRCSPKSGHDTVSWYQQALGQGPQFIFQYYEEEERQRGNFPDRFSGHQFPNYSSELNVNALLLGDSALYLCASSLVDRSSTDTQYFGPGTRLTVL.

This chain links TRBV11-3 with TRBJ2-7; perhaps TRBD2 as D (5 bases). Germline V lookup: CDR1 SGHNT, CDR2 YENEEA. Trimming shortened V by 5 bases and J by 0 bases, and 14 bases separated the two germline ends. The CDR3 extends over 15 amino acids. CDR3 in amino acids: CASSLPASGSYEQYF. CDR3 coding DNA: TGTGCCAGCAGCCTCCCGGCAAGCGGCTCCTACGAGCAGTACTTC. Complete variable domain (other parts from reference TRBV11-3 and TRBJ2-7): EAGVVQSPRYKIIEKKQPVAFWCNPISGHNTLYWYLQNLGQGPELLIRYENEEAVDDSQLPKDRFSAERLKGVDSTLKIQPAELGDSAVYLCASSLPASGSYEQYFGPGTRLTVT.

The chain joins TRBV7-9 to TRBJ2-1; D might be TRBD1 or TRBD2, each matching 5 bases. Trimming shortened V by 1 base and J by 9 bases, and 13 bases separated the two germline ends. This CDR3 contains 14 residues. Germline V gene data show CDR1 as SEHNR and CDR2 as FQNEAQ (reference sequence). The CDR3 DNA sequence: TGTGCCAGCAGCTTAGTTACGGGGCTAGGTGAGCAGTTCTTC. Its protein product is CASSLVTGLGEQFF.

The rearrangement joins TRBV9 to TRBJ2-3, with TRBD2 matching over 7 bases. The germline gives CDR1 SGDLS, CDR2 YYNGEE. V lost 3 bases to trimming and J lost 0 bases; unmatched junction nucleotides: 16. The CDR3 is made up of 19 amino acids. The CDR3 DNA follows: TGTGCCAGCAGCGCCCCCCCGGGAGAGAGCGGGGCTAGCACAGATACGCAGTATTTT. Its protein product is CASSAPPGESGASTDTQYF.

The chain is built from TRBV20-1 and TRBJ2-7; D remains unclear. V was shortened by 5 bases and J by 5 bases, with 10 bases between the two germline ends. CDR1 is DFQATT and CDR2 is SNEGSKA in the germline V gene (reference sequence). The CDR3 consists of 11 residues. CDR3: CSASSIDEQYF. The CDR3, as DNA: TGCAGTGCTTCCTCTATCGACGAGCAGTACTTC.

This rearrangement joins TRBV12-3 or TRBV12-4 to TRBJ2-1; D possibly corresponds to TRBD2 (5 bases). With 7 bases removed from V and 6 bases from J, the gap between germline ends came to 10 bases. This CDR3 has 12 amino acids. The CDR3 nucleotides read TGTGCCAGCAATTACGGGGTCAATGAGCAGTTCTTC. Translation: CASNYGVNEQFF.

This chain uses TRBV12-3 or TRBV12-4 with TRBJ1-2, with D maybe TRBD1 (6 bases). This CDR3 is built from 13 residues. V shed 5 bases and J shed 7 bases, with 14 bases lying between them. CDR3 in DNA: TGTGCCAGCAGTAAACTCACAGGGTTTGGCTACACCTTC. Translating it yields CASSKLTGFGYTF.